This TCR beta chain comes out of a study of identical twins. Germline assignment: CDR1 DFQATT and CDR2 SNEGSKA (reference sequence). V was shortened by 5 bases and J by 7 bases, with 17 bases between the two germline ends. The CDR3 length is 13 residues. This clonotype was found a few times. TCRdb reprocessed the 5' RACE reads with MiXCR, giving one entry per CDR3 protein. The sample has hundreds of thousands of distinct CDR3 sequences, around an eighth seen once. These data were likewise used in another study, on yellow fever vaccine responses in identical twins.

The source of this sequence is a woman in her late teens or twenties in good health. Material: PBMCs. This rearrangement joins TRBV20-1 to TRBJ1-1; tentatively, D is TRBD1 (6 bases). The DNA for the CDR3 is TGCAGTGCTGCCCGGACAGACCGTTTTGAAGCTTTCTTT. It is translated as CSAARTDRFEAFF.